This T cell receptor (beta chain) appears in the sequencing data of a study of vaccination and CD4 T cells after COVID-19. Comments on this clonotype: Its matching antigen is unknown.

The CDR3 consists of 13 residues. Germline CDR1 is MNHNS and CDR2 is SASEGT. The V end lost 3 bases, the J end lost 4 bases, and 10 bases lay between the germline ends. An Oncomine TCR Beta short-read assay was used to sequence the DNA from cultured CD4+ T cells. TCRdb reprocessed the PCR reads with MiXCR, giving one entry per CDR3 protein. The sample records 15,000 to 20,000 distinct CDR3 sequences, over 30% being singletons. Treatment reported: approximately 10-day PBMC culture with coronavirus spike peptide pools or control peptides (ViraFEST assay). The sequence came from a human donor who had recovered from COVID-19. This chain joins TRBV6-1 and TRBJ2-7; weak D call: TRBD1 (6 bases). The sample comprised CD4+ T cells from blood, cultured in vitro. The CDR3 DNA sequence: TGTGCCAGCAGTGAGGGGACACCTTACGAGCAGTACTTC. This sequence encodes CASSEGTPYEQYF.